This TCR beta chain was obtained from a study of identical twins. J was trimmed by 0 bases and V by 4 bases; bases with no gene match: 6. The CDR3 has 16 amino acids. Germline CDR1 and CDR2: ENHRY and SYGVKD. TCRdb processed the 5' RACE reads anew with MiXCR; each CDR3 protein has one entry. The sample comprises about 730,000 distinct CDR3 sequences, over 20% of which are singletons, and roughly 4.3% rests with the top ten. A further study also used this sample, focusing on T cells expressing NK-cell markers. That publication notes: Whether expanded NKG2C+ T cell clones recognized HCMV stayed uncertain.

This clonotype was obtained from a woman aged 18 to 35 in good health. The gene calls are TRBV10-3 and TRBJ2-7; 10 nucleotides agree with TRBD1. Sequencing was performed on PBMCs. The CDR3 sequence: CAISGGQGLSSYEQYF. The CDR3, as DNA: TGTGCCATCAGTGGGGGACAGGGGTTAAGCTCCTACGAGCAGTACTTC.